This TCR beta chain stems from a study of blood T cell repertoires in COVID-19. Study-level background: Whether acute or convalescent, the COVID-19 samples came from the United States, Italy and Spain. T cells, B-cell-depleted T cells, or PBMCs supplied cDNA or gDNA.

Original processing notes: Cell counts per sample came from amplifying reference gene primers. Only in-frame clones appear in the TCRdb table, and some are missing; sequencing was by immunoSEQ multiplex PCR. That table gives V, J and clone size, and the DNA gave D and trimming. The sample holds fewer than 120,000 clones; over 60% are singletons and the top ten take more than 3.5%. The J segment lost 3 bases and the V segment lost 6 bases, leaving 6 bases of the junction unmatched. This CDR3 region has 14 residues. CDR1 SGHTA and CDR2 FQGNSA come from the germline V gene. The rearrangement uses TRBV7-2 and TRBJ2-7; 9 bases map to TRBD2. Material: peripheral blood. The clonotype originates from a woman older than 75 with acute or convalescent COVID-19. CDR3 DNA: TGTGCCAGCAGGGGCGGGAGGGGTCTCTACGAGCAGTACTTC. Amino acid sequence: CASRGGRGLYEQYF.